The 19 T cell receptor beta chains below were found in one sample sequenced in a study of blood T cell repertoires in COVID-19 (dated by TCRdb to 2018 to 2020). Library preparation was by the immunoSEQ multiplex PCR assay. Drawn from immuneACCESS, this table holds only the in-frame rearrangements with V and J called that TCRdb kept. Clones are partly lost; checked studies trace under half to an unresolved V gene and leave the rest unexplained. Here the sample has 50,000 to 60,000 clones; roughly 85% occur a single time. The top ten clonotypes cover roughly 13% of the sample. The sequencing input was peripheral blood. The receptors here all came from a human donor in a cohort sampled during active COVID-19.

The V call is TRBV5-1, the J call TRBJ1-2; no reliable D call. The V and J ends lost 4 bases and 0 bases respectively, with 10 bases between them. Germline lookup yields CDR1 SGHRS and CDR2 YFSETQ. This CDR3 is built from 14 residues. CDR3 nucleotides: TGCGCCAGCAGCGTGGAGACACCTAACTATGGCTACACCTTC. Residues: CASSVETPNYGYTF.

The gene calls are TRBV2 and TRBJ2-1; D is perhaps TRBD1 (6 bases). Germline lookup yields CDR1 SNHLY and CDR2 FYNNEI. V lost 10 bases, J lost 2 bases, and 15 bases lay in between. The CDR3 length is 14 residues. The CDR3 region is CATRGEGAYNEQFF. The CDR3 DNA follows: TGTGCCACCAGGGGAGAGGGCGCCTACAATGAGCAGTTCTTC.

V usage is TRBV5-6 and J usage is TRBJ2-1, with 11 nucleotides matching TRBD2. V was clipped by 4 bases and J by 6 bases; unmatched bases: 6. Germline V gene sequence: CDR1 SGHDT, CDR2 YYEEEE. This CDR3 has 15 residues. CDR3 nucleotides: TGTGCCAGCAGCCGACAACTAGCGGGAGCCAATGAGCAGTTCTTC. This encodes CASSRQLAGANEQFF.

The V and J genes are TRBV6-5 and TRBJ2-3; 7 bases are shared with TRBD1. Trimming removed 2 bases from V and 3 bases from J; junction bases left unmatched: 8. The CDR3 runs to 16 residues. Germline V gene data show CDR1 as MNHEY and CDR2 as SVGAGI. CDR3 nucleotides: TGTGCCAGCAGTTACCAGAGACAGGGTCGGACAGATACGCAGTATTTT. Amino acids: CASSYQRQGRTDTQYF.

The rearrangement links TRBV7-2 to TRBJ2-7; 8 nucleotides line up with TRBD1. CDR1 SGHTA and CDR2 FQGNSA come from the germline V gene. V was clipped by 4 bases and J by 7 bases; unmatched bases: 6. CDR3 size: 13 residues. CDR3 region: CASSWPGGREQYF. CDR3 DNA sequence: TGTGCCAGCAGCTGGCCAGGGGGCCGAGAGCAGTACTTC.

This clone came up once. The V gene is TRBV7-9, the J gene TRBJ2-7; TRBD2 matches 7 bases. Germline V gives CDR1 SEHNR, CDR2 FQNEAQ (reference sequence). With 3 bases clipped from V and 6 bases from J, the junction kept 11 bases outside the gene matches. The CDR3 covers 15 residues. The CDR3 DNA is TGTGCCAGCAGCTTTCGTCCGGGGGAGGGCCGCGAGCAGTACTTC. Its translation is CASSFRPGEGREQYF.

This clone occurred once. J is TRBJ2-7 and V is TRBV18, with D possibly matching TRBD2 (6 bases). This CDR3 is 14 amino acids long. V was clipped by 3 bases and J by 3 bases, with 12 bases between them. The germline gives CDR1 KGHSH, CDR2 LQKENI. CDR3 sequence: CASSPLGSIYEQYF. CDR3 coding DNA: TGTGCCAGCTCACCGCTCGGGAGTATCTACGAGCAGTACTTC.

Here the CDR3 DNA reads TGTGCCAGCAGCTTCAGGCCCGCAGAGACCCAGTACTTC. This encodes CASSFRPAETQYF. The V call is TRBV7-9, the J call TRBJ2-5; no reliable D call. Germline assignment: CDR1 SEHNR and CDR2 FQNEAQ (reference sequence). The V end was cut by 3 bases, the J end by 4 bases, with 9 bases between. This CDR3 spans 13 amino acids.

This chain uses TRBV16 with TRBJ2-3; TRBD2 matches 13 bases. The CDR3 sequence is 17 residues long. The junction had 7 bases not matched to a gene; V was cut back by 5 bases and J by 2 bases. From germline, CDR1 is KGHSY and CDR2 FQNENV. CDR3 DNA: TGTGCCAGCAGCTCACTAGCGGGAGGGCCTATCACAGATACGCAGTATTTT. Its translation: CASSSLAGGPITDTQYF.

The rearrangement links TRBV3-1 (or the pseudogene TRBV3-2) to TRBJ2-3; TRBD2 is a possible D gene (6 bases). This CDR3 contains 17 residues. Germline assignment: CDR1 LGHDT and CDR2 YNNKEL (reference sequence). Trimming removed 4 bases from V and 2 bases from J, with 19 bases in between. The CDR3: CASSLTAGTETTDTQYF. CDR3 sequence (DNA): TGTGCCAGCAGCCTTACTGCCGGGACTGAGACCACAGATACGCAGTATTTT.

The chain joins TRBV4-3 to TRBJ1-2, with D uncertain. The germline V and J ends were trimmed by 3 bases and 5 bases, with 10 bases remaining between them. Germline V gene sequence: CDR1 LGHNA, CDR2 YSLEER. This CDR3 region has 13 residues. The CDR3 sequence: CASSQSGWYGYTF. The DNA for the CDR3 is TGCGCCAGCAGCCAGAGCGGGTGGTATGGCTACACCTTC.

In its sample, this clone was seen a few times. The chain uses TRBV3-1 (or the pseudogene TRBV3-2) and TRBJ2-3; 9 nucleotides agree with TRBD2. Trimming at V came to 9 bases and at J to 2 bases, leaving 3 bases not matched to a gene. CDR1 is LGHDT, CDR2 YNNKEL, per germline (reference sequence). The CDR3 runs 13 residues. DNA of the CDR3: TGTGCCAGTGGGGGACTAGCCACAGATACGCAGTATTTT. Amino acids: CASGGLATDTQYF.

The chain employs TRBV29-1 and TRBJ2-2; the D gene is possibly TRBD1 (6 bases). The CDR3 loop spans 13 amino acids. The V end was cut by 4 bases, the J end by 5 bases, with 11 bases between. In germline, CDR1 is SQVTM, CDR2 ANQGSEA. CDR3 residues: CSVGAGATGELFF. CDR3 in DNA: TGCAGCGTTGGGGCAGGGGCGACCGGGGAGCTGTTTTTT.

The chain recombines TRBV5-1 with TRBJ2-7; D gene ambiguous. Germline V gene sequence: CDR1 SGHRS, CDR2 YFSETQ. The V end was cut by 0 bases, the J end by 1 base, with 8 bases between. The CDR3 is made up of 14 amino acids. The DNA of the CDR3 is TGCGCCAGCAGCTTGGTGGGCGAATCCTACGAGCAGTACTTC. This sequence encodes CASSLVGESYEQYF.

The CDR3 loop is CASSLGQQETQYF. The CDR3 coding sequence is TGCGCCAGCAGCCTGGGACAGCAAGAGACCCAGTACTTC. The chain uses TRBV5-1 and TRBJ2-5, with TRBD1 matching 7 bases. The V gene end was trimmed by 4 bases and the J gene end by 2 bases; junction bases not matched to a gene: 2. The CDR3 consists of 13 residues. The V gene's germline CDR1 is SGHRS and CDR2 YFSETQ.

The chain uses TRBV9 and TRBJ2-7; D unclear. V gave up 0 bases and J gave up 6 bases, with 10 bases separating them. Germline values: CDR1 SGDLS, CDR2 YYNGEE. This CDR3 is built from 13 residues. CDR3: CASSVVPLGEQYF. Written as DNA, the CDR3 is TGTGCCAGCAGCGTAGTCCCCCTCGGCGAGCAGTACTTC.

CDR3 nucleotide sequence: TGTGCCACGAGCCCAGACAGGGGGCTCGGTGGCTACACCTTC. This codes for CATSPDRGLGGYTF. The chain uses TRBV24-1 and TRBJ1-2, with 10 bases fitting TRBD1. The junction had 11 bases not matched to a gene; V was cut back by 10 bases and J by 7 bases. Per the germline V gene, CDR1 is KGHDR and CDR2 is SFDVKD. This CDR3 comprises 14 residues.

J is TRBJ2-1 and V is TRBV19; TRBD2 aligns across 10 bases. The CDR3 is made up of 16 amino acids. V shed 0 bases and J 9 bases; nucleotides not matched to a gene: 8. CDR1 and CDR2 (germline): LNHDA, SQIVND (reference sequence). In DNA, the CDR3 is TGTGCCAGTAGTATAGAGGGGCTAGCGGGAGAGGGTGAGCAGTTCTTC. Amino acid sequence: CASSIEGLAGEGEQFF.

This clone was recorded only once. This chain joins TRBV28 and TRBJ1-2; D gene uncertain. V dropped 8 bases and J dropped 0 bases, with 7 bases sitting between them. Looked up from germline, CDR1 is MDHEN and CDR2 is SYDVKM. This CDR3 has 12 amino acids. The CDR3 reads CASLSSNYGYTF. The DNA of the CDR3 is TGTGCCAGCCTCTCCTCTAACTATGGCTACACCTTC.